The sequence of this T cell receptor beta chain was determined in a study of technical replicates of blood from several donors. V dropped 0 bases and J dropped 8 bases, with 14 bases sitting between them. Germline V lookup: CDR1 SGHRS, CDR2 YFSETQ. The CDR3 sequence is 14 residues long. Sequenced by immunoSEQ multiplex PCR; TCRdb stores in-frame clones only, minus some. The sample carries tens of thousands of clones, 94% recorded once. This clonotype originated in a human donor in good health. Sequenced input: T cells isolated from PBMCs. The gene calls are TRBV5-1 and TRBJ1-1; D remains ambiguous. The CDR3 here is CASSLDSGFVEAFF. CDR3 coding DNA: TGCGCCAGCAGCTTGGATTCCGGGTTTGTAGAAGCTTTCTTT. Variable domain in full (rest from reference TRBV5-1 and TRBJ1-1): KAGVTQTPRYLIKTRGQQVTLSCSPISGHRSVSWYQQTPGQGLQFLFEYFSETQRNKGNFPGRFSGRQFSNSRSEMNVSTLELGDSALYLCASSLDSGFVEAFFGQGTRLTVV.